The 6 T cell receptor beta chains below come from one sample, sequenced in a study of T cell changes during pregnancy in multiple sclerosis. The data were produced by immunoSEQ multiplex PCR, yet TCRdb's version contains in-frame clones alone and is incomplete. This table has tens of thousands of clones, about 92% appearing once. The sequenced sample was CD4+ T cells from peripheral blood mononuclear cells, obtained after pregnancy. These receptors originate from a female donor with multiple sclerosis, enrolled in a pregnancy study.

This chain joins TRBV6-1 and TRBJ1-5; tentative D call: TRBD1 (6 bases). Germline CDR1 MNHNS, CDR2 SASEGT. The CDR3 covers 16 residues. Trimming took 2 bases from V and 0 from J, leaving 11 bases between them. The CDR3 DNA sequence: TGTGCCAGCAGTGAAATGGGACAATATAGCAATCAGCCCCAGCATTTT. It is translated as CASSEMGQYSNQPQHF.

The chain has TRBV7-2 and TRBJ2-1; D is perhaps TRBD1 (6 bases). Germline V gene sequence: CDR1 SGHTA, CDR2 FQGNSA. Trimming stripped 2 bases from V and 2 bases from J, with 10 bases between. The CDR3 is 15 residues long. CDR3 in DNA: TGTGCCAGCAGCTTAAGGACAGCTACCTACAATGAGCAGTTCTTC. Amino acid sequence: CASSLRTATYNEQFF.

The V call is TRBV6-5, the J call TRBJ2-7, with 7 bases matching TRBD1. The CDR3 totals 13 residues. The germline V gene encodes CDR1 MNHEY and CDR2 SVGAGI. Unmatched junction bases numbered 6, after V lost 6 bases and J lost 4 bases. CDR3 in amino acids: CASRVLTGYEQYF. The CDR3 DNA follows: TGTGCCAGCAGAGTCCTGACAGGGTACGAGCAGTACTTC.

The CDR3 coding sequence is TGTGCCAGCAGCCCACAGCGGGCTATACAAGAGACCCAGTACTTC. Translation: CASSPQRAIQETQYF. The chain couples TRBV14 to TRBJ2-5; possibly TRBD2 for D (6 bases). The CDR3 consists of 15 residues. CDR1 SGHDN and CDR2 FVKESK come from the germline V gene. V was trimmed by 4 bases and J by 2 bases, leaving 14 bases between them.

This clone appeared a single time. The chain's CDR3 is CSVGSGDYNEQFF. The DNA of the CDR3 is TGCAGCGTTGGAAGCGGAGACTACAATGAGCAGTTCTTC. The chain joins TRBV29-1 to TRBJ2-1; maybe TRBD2 (5 bases). V lost 4 bases and J 3 bases, leaving 10 bases between the germline ends. CDR3 length equals 13 residues. Germline V gives CDR1 SQVTM, CDR2 ANQGSEA.

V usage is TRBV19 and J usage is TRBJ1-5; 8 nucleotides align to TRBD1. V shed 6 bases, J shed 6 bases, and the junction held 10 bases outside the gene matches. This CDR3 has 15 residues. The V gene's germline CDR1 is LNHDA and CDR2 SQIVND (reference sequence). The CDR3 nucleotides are TGTGCCAGTAGACTACAACAGGGGGAGGGTCAGCCCCAGCATTTT. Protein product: CASRLQQGEGQPQHF.